One T cell receptor (beta chain) is described in this entry. The table lists this clonotype with many counts. Its recognized antigen is unknown. No quality values exist for individual bases; no much larger clone is one base distant. Instrument on record: Illumina HiSeq 1500. TCRdb itself trimmed the public reads at Q25 with fastp, ran MiXCR and retained productive beta chains. All rows with the same CDR3 protein become a single entry with the most common DNA and genes. The sample has approximately 1,000,000 distinct CDR3 sequences on record, around 32% of them singletons. About an eighth of the sample goes to the ten largest clones. This specimen comes from a study of T cell repertoires in cytomegalovirus infection (dated by TCRdb to between 2018 and 2021). Notes on the research overall: Alongside well-studied HLA-B-restricted epitopes, the peptide stimulations were aimed at recently identified HLA-C-restricted CMV epitopes, whose presentation resists viral immunomodulation. The HLA type of each donor mattered for the analysis, because public TCR beta signatures pointed to carriage of CMV infection along with the matching HLA type.

What the study reported, not specific to this receptor: The ex vivo response was dominated by HLA-C-restricted CMV-specific TCR beta clonotypes, and the single most frequent clonotype in two of eight donors was supplied by these HLA-C-restricted clonotypes. Carriers of CMV infection plus the relevant HLA type were discriminated by the cumulative frequency of public TCR beta family members in the study cohort and in an independent roughly 350-donor cohort.

V is cut back by 5 bases and J by 3 bases, with 4 bases in the junction unmatched. The CDR1 and CDR2 encoded by the germline V gene (reference sequence) are SGHNT and YYREEE. The CDR3 measures 13 amino acids from cysteine to phenylalanine. Only CDR3 DNA remains: 39 bases, in frame from the first base. According to the study, the label for this sample's treatment or condition signals: in vitro stimulation with specific CMV peptide epitopes to enrich CMV-specific T cells. Recombination linked TRBV5-4 to TRBJ2-5; 7 of the junction bases match TRBD1. The sample consisted of cultured CD8+ T cells from PBMCs, taken from culture after CMV antigen stimulation. The receptor was derived from a human donor in good health (CMV status not recorded). Some clones in this sample may be carry-over from other donors' samples. The CDR3 has the sequence CASSSDREETQYF. In nucleotides, the sequence is TGTGCCAGCAGTTCTGACAGGGAAGAGACCCAGTACTTC.